Shown below are 27 T cell receptor beta chains from a single sample sequenced in a study of blood T cell repertoires in COVID-19. Repertoires were generated with immunoSEQ multiplex PCR, while TCRdb's copy carries only in-frame clones and drops some. The repertoire holds some 350,000 clones, roughly 90% seen once, with approximately 7% in the top ten. The sample taken for sequencing was peripheral blood. The receptors derive from a young man with active or convalescent COVID-19.

The J gene is TRBJ2-1, the V gene TRBV24-1; D is possibly TRBD2 (6 bases). The CDR3 covers 16 residues. Trimming left V 1 base short and J 4 bases short, with 13 bases between. CDR1 and CDR2 (germline): KGHDR, SFDVKD. CDR3 residues: CATSDFRAGSYNEQFF. DNA of the CDR3: TGTGCCACCAGTGATTTTCGGGCGGGGTCGTACAATGAGCAGTTCTTC.

The V and J genes are TRBV11-3 and TRBJ2-5; 9 bases match TRBD2. J gave up 5 bases and V 2 bases, and 6 bases lay outside the gene matches. Germline V CDR1 and CDR2: SGHNT, YENEEA. The CDR3 extends over 15 amino acids. The CDR3 coding sequence is TGTGCCAGCAGCTTATCCGGGACTAGCAGGGAGACCCAGTACTTC. Protein product: CASSLSGTSRETQYF.

The chain combines TRBV7-9 with TRBJ2-7; D possibly corresponds to TRBD1 (5 bases). The germline V and J ends were trimmed by 3 bases and 6 bases, with 12 bases remaining between them. This CDR3 has 13 residues. Looked up from germline, CDR1 is SEHNR and CDR2 is FQNEAQ (reference sequence). The CDR3 coding sequence is TGTGCCAGCAGCTTTGGAAGGGGCAGCGAGCAGTACTTC. Its protein product is CASSFGRGSEQYF.

The gene calls are TRBV9 and TRBJ2-7, with TRBD2 matching 7 bases. The CDR3 runs to 14 residues. J gave up 2 bases and V 4 bases, and 6 bases lay outside the gene matches. The V gene's germline CDR1 is SGDLS and CDR2 YYNGEE. In DNA form, the CDR3 reads TGTGCCAGCAGCCTCGGACTAGGCCCCTACGAGCAGTACTTC. Translation gives CASSLGLGPYEQYF. The whole variable domain, filled in from reference TRBV9 and TRBJ2-7, reads DSGVTQTPKHLITATGQRVTLRCSPRSGDLSVYWYQQSLDQGLQFLIQYYNGEERAKGNILERFSAQQFPDLHSELNLSSLELGDSALYFCASSLGLGPYEQYFGPGTRLTVT.

DNA for the CDR3: TGTGCCAGCACCCTGGGGAGGACTACAGATACGCAGTATTTT. Translating gives CASTLGRTTDTQYF. The rearrangement links TRBV27 to TRBJ2-3, with D possibly being TRBD2 (6 bases). V lost 7 bases and J 3 bases, leaving 14 bases between the germline ends. CDR3 size: 14 residues. The germline V gene encodes CDR1 MNHEY and CDR2 SMNVEV (reference sequence).

This clone was seen a single time. One end of the junction varies from germline; a read error may be responsible. The chain is built from TRBV28 and TRBJ2-6, with D perhaps TRBD1 (5 bases). CDR3 size: 13 residues. Germline V CDR1 and CDR2: MDHEN, SYDVKM. The CDR3 nucleotides read TGTGCCAGCAGCCTCTCTGGGGCCAACGTGCTGACTTTC. This encodes CASSLSGANVLTF.

The chain joins TRBV4-1 to TRBJ1-4, with D possibly TRBD1 on 6 matching bases. The germline V gene has CDR1 MGHRA and CDR2 YSYEKL. This CDR3 has 13 residues. V was clipped by 3 bases and J by 8 bases, with 10 bases between them. The CDR3 DNA reads as TGCGCCAGCAGCCATGCAACAGGGGAAAAACTGTTTTTT. Translating gives CASSHATGEKLFF.

The chain has TRBV2 and TRBJ2-3, with 13 bases lining up with TRBD2. J lost 5 bases, V lost 5 bases, and 7 bases had no gene match. Germline values: CDR1 SNHLY, CDR2 FYNNEI. This CDR3 region has 16 residues. The CDR3 sequence: CASSPGTSGNRDTQYF. CDR3 DNA: TGTGCCAGCAGTCCCGGGACTAGCGGGAATAGAGATACGCAGTATTTT.

The chain recombines TRBV4-1 with TRBJ1-5, with 9 bases fitting TRBD1. There are 17 residues in the CDR3. The J segment lost 4 bases and the V segment lost 4 bases, leaving 11 bases of the junction unmatched. Germline V CDR1 and CDR2: MGHRA, YSYEKL. CDR3 region: CASSLGKRTGDNQPQHF. In nucleotides, the CDR3 is TGCGCCAGCAGCCTCGGCAAGAGGACAGGGGATAATCAGCCCCAGCATTTT.

Regarding this clone: At one end, the junction sequence differs from germline, possibly due to a read error. The gene calls are TRBV28 and TRBJ2-7; D call uncertain. The CDR3 has 12 amino acids. The germline V gene encodes CDR1 MDHEN and CDR2 SYDVKM. The CDR3 loop reads CASSLWSSEQYF. CDR3 in DNA: TGTGCCAGCAGTTTATGGTCCTCCGAGCAGTACTTC. Looking up the rest from reference TRBV28 and TRBJ2-7 gives the full variable domain: DVKVTQSSRYLVKRTGEKVFLECVQDMDHENMFWYRQDPGLGLRLIYFSYDVKMKEKGDIPEGYSVSREKKERFSLILESASTNQTSMYLCASSLWSSEQYFGPGTRLTVT.

The chain employs TRBV18 and TRBJ2-4; 7 nucleotides align to TRBD1. The germline V gene has CDR1 KGHSH and CDR2 LQKENI. The junction had 6 bases not matched to a gene; V was cut back by 0 bases and J by 4 bases. CDR3 length: 16 amino acids. Written as DNA, the CDR3 is TGTGCCAGCTCACCACCCGAGGGGGACAGAAAAAACATTCAGTACTTC. As protein: CASSPPEGDRKNIQYF.

This chain joins TRBV5-4 and TRBJ2-3; TRBD2 matches at 7 bases. V gave up 0 bases and J gave up 2 bases; unmatched junction bases: 6. Per the germline V gene, CDR1 is SGHNT and CDR2 is YYREEE (reference sequence). The CDR3 length is 16 residues. The CDR3 DNA is TGTGCCAGCAGCTTGGAGGGGAGGGTTCACACAGATACGCAGTATTTT. Amino acids: CASSLEGRVHTDTQYF.

The genes are TRBV7-2 and TRBJ2-1, with D perhaps matching TRBD2 (5 bases). With 2 bases removed from V and 0 bases from J, the gap between germline ends came to 20 bases. CDR1 SGHTA and CDR2 FQGNSA come from the germline V gene. The CDR3 runs 19 residues. This chain's CDR3 is CASSLSVGGLARSYNEQFF. The CDR3 DNA reads TGTGCCAGCAGCTTATCCGTTGGCGGCCTAGCCCGCTCCTACAATGAGCAGTTCTTC.

V usage is TRBV5-1 and J usage is TRBJ2-1, with 8 bases fitting TRBD2. J was trimmed by 6 bases and V by 4 bases; bases with no gene match: 6. From germline, CDR1 is SGHRS and CDR2 YFSETQ. The length of the CDR3 is 14 residues. CDR3 nucleotides: TGCGCCAGCAGCCGGGGACTAGAGATCAATGAGCAGTTCTTC. Its translation: CASSRGLEINEQFF.

This clone appeared a single time. The rearrangement links TRBV15 to TRBJ1-1; D not certain. The CDR3 runs to 15 residues. Germline V CDR1 and CDR2: LNHNV, YYDKDF (reference sequence). Trimming stripped 5 bases from V and 1 base from J, with 14 bases between. The CDR3 bases are TGTGCCACCAGCCGCCTCAGACGGGAGAACACTGAAGCTTTCTTT. It yields the protein CATSRLRRENTEAFF.

V and J are TRBV4-1 and TRBJ1-2, with 9 bases fitting TRBD1. Germline lookup yields CDR1 MGHRA and CDR2 YSYEKL. CDR3 length equals 14 residues. Trimming took 1 base from V and 6 from J; bases not matched to a gene: 3. CDR3 sequence reads: CASSQVGTGNGYTF. Here the CDR3 DNA reads TGCGCCAGCAGCCAAGTAGGGACAGGGAATGGCTACACCTTC.

The genes are TRBV15 and TRBJ2-7; D call uncertain. CDR3 length: 13 residues. Germline CDR1 reads LNHNV; CDR2 reads YYDKDF (reference sequence). V lost 0 bases to trimming and J lost 2 bases, with 5 bases between them. CDR3 DNA sequence: TGTGCCACCAGCAGAGATCTCGCCTACGAGCAGTACTTC. Protein: CATSRDLAYEQYF.

The CDR3 sequence: CASSPRREGISNEQFF. CDR3 in DNA: TGTGCCAGCTCACCGAGGCGGGAGGGAATATCAAATGAGCAGTTCTTC. V usage is TRBV18 and J usage is TRBJ2-1; 9 bases fit TRBD2. CDR1 KGHSH and CDR2 LQKENI come from the germline V gene. The CDR3 contains 16 residues. V shed 3 bases, J shed 7 bases, and the junction held 10 bases outside the gene matches.

In its sample, this clone was seen once. J is TRBJ2-3 and V is TRBV11-2, with 9 bases aligning to TRBD1. The CDR3 extends over 15 amino acids. Trimming took 0 bases from V and 4 from J; bases not matched to a gene: 2. Germline V CDR1 and CDR2: SGHAT, FQNNGV. The CDR3 DNA sequence: TGTGCCAGCAGCTTAGAGGGACAGGGACCAGATACGCAGTATTTT. Its protein is CASSLEGQGPDTQYF.

This chain links TRBV5-6 with TRBJ2-7; 9 bases line up with TRBD2. The CDR3 is 17 residues long. Per the germline V gene, CDR1 is SGHDT and CDR2 is YYEEEE. V gave up 1 base and J gave up 7 bases; unmatched junction bases: 15. This chain's CDR3 is CASSLRTPGGRAEEQYF. CDR3 coding DNA: TGTGCCAGCAGCTTGCGAACCCCGGGCGGGAGGGCCGAGGAGCAGTACTTC.

The chain uses TRBV4-3 and TRBJ2-7, with D unresolved. The CDR3 runs 15 residues. Germline V gives CDR1 LGHNA, CDR2 YSLEER. V shed 0 bases and J shed 3 bases, with 12 bases lying between them. CDR3 in amino acids: CASSQEVVPNYEQYF. Here the CDR3 DNA reads TGCGCCAGCAGCCAAGAAGTAGTCCCCAACTACGAGCAGTACTTC.

The J gene is TRBJ2-3, the V gene TRBV7-6, with D perhaps TRBD2 (6 bases). The germline V gene encodes CDR1 SGHVS and CDR2 FNYEAQ. This CDR3 comprises 15 residues. Trimming took off 6 bases at V and 1 base at J, with 14 bases between the two ends. CDR3 protein: CASRTAGRGTDTQYF. The CDR3, as DNA: TGTGCCAGCAGGACGGCGGGGCGGGGCACAGATACGCAGTATTTT.

The rearrangement uses TRBV11-3 and TRBJ2-2, with D hard to call. Trimming took 5 bases from V and 2 from J, leaving 12 bases between them. The CDR3 contains 15 residues. The germline gives CDR1 SGHNT, CDR2 YENEEA. The DNA of the CDR3 is TGTGCCAGCAGCCCCGCGGCAGCAAACACCGGGGAGCTGTTTTTT. Its translation: CASSPAAANTGELFF.

The V and J genes are TRBV11-3 and TRBJ2-1; 7 bases fit TRBD1. The J segment lost 0 bases and the V segment lost 5 bases, leaving 10 bases of the junction unmatched. Germline loops: CDR1 SGHNT, CDR2 YENEEA. This CDR3 comprises 17 residues. CDR3 sequence (DNA): TGTGCCAGCAGCAATACCTGGGGACAGAGCTCCTACAATGAGCAGTTCTTC. Its translation: CASSNTWGQSSYNEQFF.

The rearrangement joins TRBV6-6 to TRBJ1-3; D unclear. This CDR3 spans 14 amino acids. The V and J ends lost 4 bases and 0 bases respectively, with 7 bases between them. Per germline, CDR1 MNHNY and CDR2 SVGAGI (reference sequence). The CDR3 nucleotides read TGTGCCAGCAGTTCCACATACTCTGGAAACACCATATATTTT. Translated, it gives CASSSTYSGNTIYF.

CDR3 DNA: TGCAGTGCAAGTGATCCCTCGGGCTCTGGAAACACCATATATTTT. This sequence encodes CSASDPSGSGNTIYF. This rearrangement joins TRBV20-1 to TRBJ1-3; D unclear. The CDR3 has 15 residues. CDR1 DFQATT and CDR2 SNEGSKA come from the germline V gene (reference sequence). Trimming removed 6 bases at V and 0 bases at J, with 15 bases between.

The chain uses TRBV28 and TRBJ1-1; D not resolved. The V gene lost 3 bases and the J gene lost 1 base, with 6 bases spanning the gap. CDR1 and CDR2 from the germline V gene are MDHEN and SYDVKM. The CDR3 consists of 13 residues. Written as DNA, the CDR3 is TGTGCCAGCAGTTTCAGGCAGAACACTGAAGCTTTCTTT. Protein product: CASSFRQNTEAFF.